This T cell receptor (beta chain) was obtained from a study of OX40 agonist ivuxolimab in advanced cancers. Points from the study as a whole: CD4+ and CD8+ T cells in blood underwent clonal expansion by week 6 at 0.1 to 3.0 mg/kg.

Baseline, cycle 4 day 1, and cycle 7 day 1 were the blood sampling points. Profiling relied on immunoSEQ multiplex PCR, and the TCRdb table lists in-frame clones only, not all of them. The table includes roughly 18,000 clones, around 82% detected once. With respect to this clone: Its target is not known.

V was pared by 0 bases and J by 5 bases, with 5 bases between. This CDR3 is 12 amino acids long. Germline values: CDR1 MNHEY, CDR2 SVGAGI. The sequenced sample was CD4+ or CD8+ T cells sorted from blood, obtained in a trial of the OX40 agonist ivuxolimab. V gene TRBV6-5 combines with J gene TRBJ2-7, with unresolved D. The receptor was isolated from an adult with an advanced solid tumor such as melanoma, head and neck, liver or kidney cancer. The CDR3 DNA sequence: TGTGCCAGCAGTTACTCCCGGAACGAGCAGTACTTC. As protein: CASSYSRNEQYF.